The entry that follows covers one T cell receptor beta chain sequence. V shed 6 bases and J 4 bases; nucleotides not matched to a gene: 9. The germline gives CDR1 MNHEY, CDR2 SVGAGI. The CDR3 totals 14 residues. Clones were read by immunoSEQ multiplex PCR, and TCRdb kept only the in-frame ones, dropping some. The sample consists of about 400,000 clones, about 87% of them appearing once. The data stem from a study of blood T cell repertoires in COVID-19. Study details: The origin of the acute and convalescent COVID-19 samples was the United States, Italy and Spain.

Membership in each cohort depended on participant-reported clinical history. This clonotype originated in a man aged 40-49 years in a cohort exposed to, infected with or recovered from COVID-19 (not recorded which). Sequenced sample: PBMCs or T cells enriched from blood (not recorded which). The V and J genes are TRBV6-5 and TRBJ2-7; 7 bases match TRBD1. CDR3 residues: CASSARGSLYEQYF. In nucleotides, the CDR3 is TGTGCCAGCAGCGCCAGGGGGTCTCTTTACGAGCAGTACTTC.